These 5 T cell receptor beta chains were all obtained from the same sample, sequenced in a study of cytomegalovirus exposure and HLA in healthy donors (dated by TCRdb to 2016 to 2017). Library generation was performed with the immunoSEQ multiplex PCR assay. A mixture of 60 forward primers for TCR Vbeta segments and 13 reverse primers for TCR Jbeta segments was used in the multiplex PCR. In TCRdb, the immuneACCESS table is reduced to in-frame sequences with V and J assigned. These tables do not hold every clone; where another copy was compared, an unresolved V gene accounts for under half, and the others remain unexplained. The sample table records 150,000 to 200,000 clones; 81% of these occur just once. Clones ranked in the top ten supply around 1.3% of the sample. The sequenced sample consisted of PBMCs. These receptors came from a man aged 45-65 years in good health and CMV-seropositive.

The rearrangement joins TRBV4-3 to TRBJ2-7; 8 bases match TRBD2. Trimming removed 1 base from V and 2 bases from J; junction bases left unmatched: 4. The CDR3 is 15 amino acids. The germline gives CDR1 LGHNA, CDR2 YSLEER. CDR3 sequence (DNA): TGCGCCAGCAGCCAAGGTAATAGCGGGGCCTACGAGCAGTACTTC. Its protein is CASSQGNSGAYEQYF.

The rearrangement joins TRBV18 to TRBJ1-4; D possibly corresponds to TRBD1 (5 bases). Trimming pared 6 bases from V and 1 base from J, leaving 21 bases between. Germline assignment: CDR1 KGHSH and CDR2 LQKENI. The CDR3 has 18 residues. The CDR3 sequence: CASSTTAGPRVTNEKLFF. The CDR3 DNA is TGTGCCAGCTCTACCACCGCAGGGCCCCGGGTAACTAATGAAAAACTGTTTTTT.

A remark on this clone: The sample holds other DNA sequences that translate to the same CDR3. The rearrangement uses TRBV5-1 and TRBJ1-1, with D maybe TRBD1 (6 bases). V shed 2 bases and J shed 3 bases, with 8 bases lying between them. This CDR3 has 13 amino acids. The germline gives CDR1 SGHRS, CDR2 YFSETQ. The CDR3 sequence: CASSLQGDTEAFF. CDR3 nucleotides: TGCGCCAGCAGCTTACAGGGCGACACTGAAGCTTTCTTT. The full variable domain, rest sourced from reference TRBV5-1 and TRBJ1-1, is KAGVTQTPRYLIKTRGQQVTLSCSPISGHRSVSWYQQTPGQGLQFLFEYFSETQRNKGNFPGRFSGRQFSNSRSEMNVSTLELGDSALYLCASSLQGDTEAFFGQGTRLTVV.

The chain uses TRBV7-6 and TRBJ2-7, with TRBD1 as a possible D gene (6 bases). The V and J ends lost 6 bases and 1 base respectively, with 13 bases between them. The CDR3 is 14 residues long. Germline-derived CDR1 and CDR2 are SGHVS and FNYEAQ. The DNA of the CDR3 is TGTGCCAGCAGTCAACAGGACAGATCCTACGAGCAGTACTTC. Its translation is CASSQQDRSYEQYF.

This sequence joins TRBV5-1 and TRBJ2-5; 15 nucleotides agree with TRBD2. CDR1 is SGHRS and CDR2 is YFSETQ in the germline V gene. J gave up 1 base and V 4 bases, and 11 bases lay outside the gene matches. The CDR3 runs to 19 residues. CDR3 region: CASSPLWTSGGGPQETQYF. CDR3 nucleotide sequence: TGCGCCAGCAGCCCGCTTTGGACTAGCGGGGGGGGACCCCAAGAGACCCAGTACTTC.